The 7 T cell receptor beta chains reported below all come from one sample, sequenced in a study of T-cell memory formation after mild COVID-19. TCRdb re-analysed the 5' RACE reads in MiXCR, keeping a single row per CDR3 protein. The sample includes 140,000 to 150,000 distinct CDR3 sequences, roughly 24% of them seen just once. The sample was PBMCs or a T cell subset sorted from them (not recorded which). The receptors were sampled from an adult woman who had mild COVID-19 (a few samples of this study predate the infection). Cell type and time point are not known.

This chain joins TRBV6-5 and TRBJ2-2; D remains unclear. CDR1 is MNHEY and CDR2 is SVGAGI in the germline V gene. The CDR3 loop spans 12 amino acids. Trimming took 6 bases from V and 8 from J, leaving 10 bases between them. The CDR3 sequence is CASSDEAGELFF. CDR3 nucleotide sequence: TGTGCCAGCAGCGATGAGGCGGGGGAGCTGTTTTTT.

This clonotype showed up just once. The chain carries TRBV12-3 or TRBV12-4 and TRBJ2-7, with a tentative D call TRBD2 (5 bases). This CDR3 spans 16 amino acids. Deletions cut 6 bases from V and 7 bases from J, with 25 bases between. The CDR3: CASSGMGFVDYLEQYF. The CDR3 DNA sequence: TGTGCCAGCAGCGGGATGGGGTTTGTTGATTATTTGGAGCAGTACTTC.

The chain links TRBV6-6 to TRBJ1-1; TRBD1 matches 8 bases. The CDR3 contains 13 residues. Germline V gene data show CDR1 as MNHNY and CDR2 as SVGAGI (reference sequence). Losses at the gene ends were 5 bases for V and 7 bases for J; bases not matched to a gene: 6. The CDR3, as DNA: TGTGCCAGCAGTCTCGGACAGGGTCTTGAAGCTTTCTTT. It encodes CASSLGQGLEAFF.

This chain joins TRBV7-9 and TRBJ2-7, with D uncertain. Trimming left V 2 bases short and J 7 bases short, with 15 bases between. Germline lookup yields CDR1 SEHNR and CDR2 FQNEAQ (reference sequence). CDR3 length: 14 residues. The CDR3 loop reads CASSLNEEWREQYF. The CDR3 DNA reads TGTGCCAGCAGCTTAAATGAAGAGTGGCGAGAGCAGTACTTC.

The chain combines TRBV30 with TRBJ2-1; D remains unclear. CDR1 and CDR2 from the germline V gene are GTSNPN and SVGIG (reference sequence). The CDR3 has 12 residues. Trimming removed 1 base at V and 7 bases at J, with 8 bases between. CDR3: CAWSGPGNEQFF. DNA for the CDR3: TGTGCCTGGAGTGGTCCTGGGAATGAGCAGTTCTTC. Supplemented by reference TRBV30 and TRBJ2-1, the full variable domain reads SQTIHQWPATLVQPVGSPLSLECTVEGTSNPNLYWYRQAAGRGLQLLFYSVGIGQISSEVPQNLSASRPQDRQFILSSKKLLLSDSGFYLCAWSGPGNEQFFGPGTRLTVL.

This clonotype was recorded a few times. The V and J genes are TRBV18 and TRBJ2-3; 7 bases are a match to TRBD1. Germline assignment: CDR1 KGHSH and CDR2 LQKENI. This CDR3 contains 15 residues. V dropped 2 bases and J dropped 2; count of bases not matched to a gene: 4. As DNA, the CDR3 is TGTGCCAGCTCACCATGGGACAGCTCCACAGATACGCAGTATTTT. It is translated as CASSPWDSSTDTQYF.

This clonotype showed up just a few times. The genes are TRBV6-6 and TRBJ1-5; 8 bases match TRBD1. The V segment lost 2 bases and the J segment 4 bases; nucleotides outside the gene matches: 13. Germline loops: CDR1 MNHNY, CDR2 SVGAGI (reference sequence). This CDR3 has 18 residues. CDR3 protein: CASSYPGGTPSTNQPQHF. The DNA of the CDR3 is TGTGCCAGCAGTTACCCAGGGGGCACCCCTTCCACTAATCAGCCCCAGCATTTT.